This T cell receptor (beta chain) was captured in a study of T cell responses to AZD1222 COVID-19 vaccine. Concerning this clone: Its cognate antigen is unknown.

Here immunoSEQ multiplex PCR was the method, and the copy in TCRdb shows in-frame clones only, minus some. The table shows about 200,000 clones, with approximately 93% occurring only once. Whole-study findings and limits: Following two doses of AZD1222, Spike-specific TCR breadth and depth rose. All repertoire sampling was performed exclusively after the peak T cell response.

CDR3 length: 13 amino acids. Trimming took off 8 bases at V and 10 bases at J, with 17 bases between the two ends. CDR1 is MDHEN and CDR2 is SYDVKM in the germline V gene. It was second doses at about 4 or about 12 weeks that were pooled. The J gene is TRBJ1-4, the V gene TRBV28; D might be TRBD1 (5 bases). The sequence was collected from an adult who received the AZD1222 COVID-19 vaccine. Here the sequenced sample was peripheral blood, taken 28 days after the second AZD1222 dose. The CDR3 reads CASWSRGLGKLFF. CDR3 DNA: TGTGCCAGCTGGTCGCGGGGCCTGGGAAAACTGTTTTTT.